The 21 T cell receptor beta chains reported below all come from one sample, sequenced in a study of T cell repertoires in cytomegalovirus infection (dated by TCRdb to the late 2010s). These reads were obtained on an Illumina HiSeq 1500. TCRdb handled the public reads itself, with Q25 trimming in fastp and clone calling in MiXCR, and kept productive beta chains. Identical CDR3 proteins give one entry, which carries the most common genes and DNA. The sample records approximately 550,000 distinct CDR3 sequences, approximately 15% of which are singletons. In total, the top ten clones hold roughly a quarter of the sample. The sequencing sample was made of CD8+ T cells from PBMCs. Receptors were obtained from a human donor in good health (CMV status not recorded). Some clones in this sample may be carry-over from other donors' samples.

This rearrangement joins TRBV27 to TRBJ1-6, with D tentatively TRBD1 (6 bases). This CDR3 has 15 residues. Trimming stripped 6 bases from V and 3 bases from J, with 12 bases between. Germline values: CDR1 MNHEY, CDR2 SMNVEV (reference sequence). The DNA for the CDR3 is TGTGCCAGCAGGACGGGGACAAACTATAATTCACCCCTCCACTTT. It translates to CASRTGTNYNSPLHF.

This clonotype has ten or more counts. The chain has TRBV27 and TRBJ1-5; D uncertain. Looked up from germline, CDR1 is MNHEY and CDR2 is SMNVEV (reference sequence). The CDR3 extends over 13 amino acids. V gave up 2 bases and J gave up 4 bases, with 6 bases separating them. This chain's CDR3 is CASSLALNQPQHF. The CDR3, as DNA: TGTGCCAGCAGTTTAGCCCTAAATCAGCCCCAGCATTTT.

The J gene is TRBJ2-1, the V gene TRBV10-2; maybe TRBD2 (5 bases). Germline V gives CDR1 WSHSY, CDR2 SAAADI. V shed 1 base and J shed 7 bases, with 14 bases lying between them. The CDR3 is 15 residues long. The CDR3 region has the DNA TGCGCCAGCAGTGAGTTAAGGACTCCCGGGAATGAGCAGTTCTTC. Translation: CASSELRTPGNEQFF.

This chain's CDR3 is CARSPGQWADTEAFF. As DNA, the CDR3 is TGTGCCAGAAGTCCGGGACAGTGGGCTGACACTGAAGCTTTCTTT. The V gene is TRBV6-8, the J gene TRBJ1-1, with 7 bases fitting TRBD1. The CDR3 extends over 15 amino acids. Per the germline V gene, CDR1 is MNHGY and CDR2 is SAAAGT. Trimming removed 9 bases from V and 3 bases from J; junction bases left unmatched: 13.

A few counts support this clonotype. This chain uses TRBV27 with TRBJ2-5; 7 nucleotides align to TRBD1. J lost 1 base, V lost 4 bases, and 6 bases had no gene match. Germline V CDR1 and CDR2: MNHEY, SMNVEV (reference sequence). The CDR3 spans 15 residues. The CDR3 sequence: CASSSSTGTQETQYF. For the CDR3, the DNA is TGTGCCAGCAGTTCATCGACAGGGACCCAAGAGACCCAGTACTTC.

In its sample, this clonotype was seen many times. The chain has TRBV7-4 and TRBJ2-2, with TRBD1 matching over 7 bases. The CDR3 sequence is 15 residues long. Germline CDR1 reads SGHVT; CDR2 reads SQSDAQ. V lost 4 bases and J lost 0; bases outside the gene matches: 2. CDR3 in DNA: TGTGCCAGCAGCTCGGGACAGACGAACACCGGGGAGCTGTTTTTT. As protein: CASSSGQTNTGELFF.

In this sample, this clonotype turned up many times. CDR3 amino acids: CASIIGNTEAFF. For the CDR3, the DNA is TGTGCCAGCATCATAGGGAACACTGAAGCTTTCTTT. The rearrangement uses TRBV12-3 or TRBV12-4 and TRBJ1-1, with no clear D. The CDR3 runs 12 residues. Trimming removed 7 bases from V and 1 base from J, with 7 bases in between.

This clonotype was counted between two and nine times. V gene TRBV6-6 combines with J gene TRBJ2-1, with D possibly TRBD1 on 6 matching bases. The CDR3 totals 13 residues. Germline V gives CDR1 MNHNY, CDR2 SVGAGI (reference sequence). Between the trimmed V and J ends, which lost 7 bases and 3 bases, there was a span of 10 bases. This CDR3 reads CASTDRFYNEQFF. The CDR3 DNA sequence: TGTGCCAGCACTGACAGGTTCTACAATGAGCAGTTCTTC.

This clonotype has ten or more counts. This sequence joins TRBV7-2 and TRBJ2-1; 7 nucleotides agree with TRBD1. This CDR3 spans 15 amino acids. Unmatched junction bases numbered 8, after V lost 2 bases and J lost 7 bases. Germline CDR1 SGHTA, CDR2 FQGNSA. The CDR3 is CASSLQDRNWNEQFF. DNA for the CDR3: TGTGCCAGCAGCTTACAGGACAGGAATTGGAATGAGCAGTTCTTC.

This clonotype was detected a few times. The chain couples TRBV12-5 to TRBJ1-3; weak D call: TRBD1 (5 bases). Germline CDR1 reads LGHNT; CDR2 reads FRNRAP. CDR3 size: 14 residues. Trimming took 6 bases from V and 4 from J, leaving 13 bases between them. CDR3 loop: CASGPGLGGNTIYF. The CDR3 DNA is TGTGCTAGTGGCCCGGGACTCGGAGGAAACACCATATATTTT.

This clonotype was seen more than once but under ten times. J is TRBJ2-3 and V is TRBV4-2; D not certain. This CDR3 spans 15 amino acids. V lost 0 bases, J lost 2 bases, and 9 bases lay in between. Per the germline V gene, CDR1 is LGHNA and CDR2 is YNFKEQ. The chain's CDR3 is CASSQEGRATDTQYF. As DNA, the CDR3 is TGTGCCAGCAGCCAAGAGGGCAGAGCCACAGATACGCAGTATTTT.

At least ten counts were recorded for this clonotype. This chain links TRBV29-1 with TRBJ1-2, with a possible D match to TRBD1 (5 bases). In germline, CDR1 is SQVTM, CDR2 ANQGSEA. The CDR3 has 16 residues. V lost 0 bases and J lost 4, with 18 bases in between. The CDR3 nucleotides read TGCAGCGTTGAAGATCCCGACTTCCTCGGGGGCTATGGCTACACCTTC. Residues: CSVEDPDFLGGYGYTF.

This clonotype was observed at least ten times. The genes are TRBV7-8 and TRBJ2-1; D is perhaps TRBD2 (6 bases). The germline V gene has CDR1 SGHVS and CDR2 FQNEAQ. This CDR3 is 15 amino acids long. V gave up 1 base and J gave up 8 bases, with 15 bases separating them. CDR3 loop: CASSLGPRGVDEQFF. The CDR3 nucleotides read TGTGCCAGCAGCTTAGGCCCTCGCGGGGTCGATGAGCAGTTCTTC. Combining the CDR3 with reference TRBV7-8 and TRBJ2-1 gives the whole variable domain GAGVSQSPRYKVAKRGQDVALRCDPISGHVSLFWYQQALGQGPEFLTYFQNEAQLDKSGLPSDRFFAERPEGSVSTLKIQRTQQEDSAVYLCASSLGPRGVDEQFFGPGTRLTVL.

The sample holds many counts of this clonotype. The rearrangement joins TRBV2 to TRBJ2-5; D may correspond to TRBD1 or TRBD2 (6 bases each). The V gene lost 6 bases and the J gene lost 5 bases, with 13 bases spanning the gap. The CDR3 consists of 13 residues. Germline V lookup: CDR1 SNHLY, CDR2 FYNNEI. CDR3: CASSRTGAETQYF. The CDR3 DNA follows: TGTGCCAGCAGCAGAACGGGGGCGGAGACCCAGTACTTC.

This clonotype was recorded at least ten times. The CDR3 reads CASSLAGTGVSYEQYF. For the CDR3, the DNA is TGTGCCAGCAGCTTAGCTGGGACAGGGGTCTCCTACGAGCAGTACTTC. The J gene is TRBJ2-7, the V gene TRBV7-3; 10 bases map to TRBD1. The CDR3 covers 16 residues. Germline V gene data show CDR1 as SGHTA and CDR2 as FQGTGA. The V gene end was trimmed by 2 bases and the J gene end by 0 bases; junction bases not matched to a gene: 4.

There are many counts of this clonotype. The chain joins TRBV7-9 to TRBJ1-4, with D unclear. Germline V gene lookup returns CDR1 SEHNR and CDR2 FQNEAQ (reference sequence). V was pared by 7 bases and J by 7 bases, with 16 bases between. The CDR3 is made up of 14 amino acids. The CDR3: CASTPDEYGEKLFF. In DNA form, the CDR3 reads TGTGCCAGCACCCCGGATGAGTATGGTGAAAAACTGTTTTTT.

This clonotype has at least ten counts. V gene TRBV27 combines with J gene TRBJ1-1; TRBD1 matches 7 bases. Germline CDR1 and CDR2: MNHEY and SMNVEV (reference sequence). J was trimmed by 3 bases and V by 5 bases; bases with no gene match: 12. This CDR3 is 16 amino acids long. The CDR3 reads CASSVHPDRFDTEAFF. The CDR3 DNA reads TGTGCCAGCAGTGTCCACCCGGACAGGTTCGACACTGAAGCTTTCTTT.

V is TRBV28 and J is TRBJ2-1, with D maybe TRBD1 (5 bases). From germline, CDR1 is MDHEN and CDR2 SYDVKM. The V gene lost 2 bases and the J gene lost 12 bases, with 23 bases spanning the gap. CDR3 length equals 16 residues. In DNA, the CDR3 is TGTGCCAGCAGTTTAGATCTCCAGGGTTTGACCGTCGGGCAGTTCTTC. It codes for CASSLDLQGLTVGQFF.

The chain uses TRBV7-9 and TRBJ2-3, with 9 positions matching TRBD2. V lost 0 bases to trimming and J lost 2 bases; unmatched junction nucleotides: 6. Germline V gives CDR1 SEHNR, CDR2 FQNEAQ (reference sequence). The CDR3 contains 17 residues. CDR3 sequence (DNA): TGTGCCAGCAGCTTAGCGAAGGCTAGCGGGGCCACAGATACGCAGTATTTT. Protein sequence: CASSLAKASGATDTQYF.

This chain uses TRBV20-1 with TRBJ2-5; 13 bases match TRBD2. V was clipped by 1 base and J by 4 bases; unmatched bases: 6. The CDR3 loop spans 16 amino acids. Germline CDR1 is DFQATT and CDR2 is SNEGSKA (reference sequence). As DNA, the CDR3 is TGCAGTGCTAGAGCCTGGACTAGCGGGAGTGTAGAGACCCAGTACTTC. Encoded protein: CSARAWTSGSVETQYF.

In its sample, this clonotype was seen many times. The CDR3 nucleotides are TGTGCCAGCAGCCCGGGGGGCCGGGACAGAAGGGGCGAGCAGTACTTC. Its protein is CASSPGGRDRRGEQYF. The V call is TRBV11-2, the J call TRBJ2-7; the D gene could be TRBD1 or TRBD2 (7 bases each). The CDR3 is 16 residues long. The ends were cut back, 5 bases at V and 6 bases at J, with 23 bases in the middle. Germline CDR1 SGHAT, CDR2 FQNNGV.